A selection of T cell receptor beta chains follows, all from one sample in a study of T-cell reconstitution after alpha-beta-depleted transplantation in children. MiXCR, applied by TCRdb to the PCR reads, yields one record per CDR3 protein. This sample yields 250,000 to 300,000 distinct CDR3 sequences, of which over 9.5% are seen a single time; about 8% belongs to the top ten. This sample comprised PBMCs, obtained before TCRalphabeta/CD19-depleted stem cell transplant. The receptor set was obtained from a boy in the first two years of life with acute myeloid leukemia, due to receive a stem cell transplant. Each CDR3 is given with its conserved first and last residue. The D gene is left open where the match is weak. Clone size is shown for a subset of rows, as once, few, many or a class of expanded clone.

cdr3_nt cdr3_aa d_call v_call cdr3_length j_call clone_size
TGTGCCAGACCTTTGTCGGGGCAAAAGAACTATGGCTACACCTTC CARPLSGQKNYGYTF . TRBV2 15 TRBJ1-2 many
TGTGCCATCAGTGCGGGTTACATGGGGACAGGCAACTACGAGCAGTACTTC CAISAGYMGTGNYEQYF TRBD1 TRBV10-3 17 TRBJ2-7 many
TGTGCCAGCAGTTATCTAGGACCTCGTCAAGAGACCCAGTACTTC CASSYLGPRQETQYF . TRBV6-2/TRBV6-3 15 TRBJ2-5 many
TGTGCCAGCAGCTCCCCGGGACAGCCCTACGAGCAGTACTTC CASSSPGQPYEQYF TRBD1 TRBV7-9 14 TRBJ2-7 many
TGTGCCAGCAGTTTGGTGGCCAATTCGGGCAATCAGCCCCAGCATTTT CASSLVANSGNQPQHF . TRBV28 16 TRBJ1-5 many
TGTGCCAGCATCCTTGAGGTGGTGAACACTGAAGCTTTCTTT CASILEVVNTEAFF . TRBV7-2 14 TRBJ1-1 many
TGTGCCACCAGTGCCGTAGCTAGCGGGAGTCAGTTCTTC CATSAVASGSQFF TRBD2 TRBV24-1 13 TRBJ2-1 many
TGCGCCAGCAGCCCTAGCTCTAGCACAGATACGCAGTATTTT CASSPSSSTDTQYF . TRBV4-3 14 TRBJ2-3 many
TGCAGTGCAAGTGGAGGGGCGGTACCCTACGAGCAGTACTTC CSASGGAVPYEQYF . TRBV20-1 14 TRBJ2-7 many
TGTGCCAGCAGCCCAGTAGGAACAGGTCGGAGCTCCTACAATGAGCAGTTCTTC CASSPVGTGRSSYNEQFF . TRBV7-2 18 TRBJ2-1 many
TGCAGTGCTAGACCCGCAGAGACCCAGTACTTC CSARPAETQYF . TRBV20-1 11 TRBJ2-5 many
TGTGCCATCATGGGGCTGGGGCCAGCCTACGAGCAGTACTTC CAIMGLGPAYEQYF . TRBV10-3 14 TRBJ2-7 many
TGTGCCAGCAGGACGGGAGCGGGGGGTTACAATGAGCAGTTCTTC CASRTGAGGYNEQFF TRBD2 TRBV25-1 15 TRBJ2-1 many
TGCAGTGCTAGAGCTCAGGGGGCATGGGGGGCCAACGTCCTGACTTTC CSARAQGAWGANVLTF TRBD1 TRBV20-1 16 TRBJ2-6 few
TGTGCCAGCAGCCAAGATACCGGGGGGTACACTGAAGCTTTCTTT CASSQDTGGYTEAFF . TRBV4-2 15 TRBJ1-1 few
TGCGCCAGCAGCTGGGACAGGGGCACAGATACGCAGGATTTT CASSWDRGTDTQDF TRBD1 TRBV5-1 14 TRBJ2-3 .
TGTGCCAGCAGCCCGGTTAGCTCTGGGGCCAACGTCCTGACTTTC CASSPVSSGANVLTF . TRBV4-2 15 TRBJ2-6 many
TGTGCTAGTGGTTTGGGGGGCAATGAGCAGTTCTTC CASGLGGNEQFF . TRBV12-5 12 TRBJ2-1 many
TGCAGTGCCGTCGGACTAGCGGGAGCTCTAGCCAAAAACATTCAGTACTTC CSAVGLAGALAKNIQYF TRBD2 TRBV20-1 17 TRBJ2-4 .
TGTGCCAGCAAAGGCATGGGGGTGAACACTGAAGCTTTCTTT CASKGMGVNTEAFF . TRBV12-3/TRBV12-4 14 TRBJ1-1 many
TGCGCCAGCAGCCCTACGTTAGGGTCGGGCGACGAGCAGTACTTC CASSPTLGSGDEQYF . TRBV5-1 15 TRBJ2-7 many
TGTGCCAGCAGTTGGGGCTTAGGCACAGATACGCAGTATTTT CASSWGLGTDTQYF . TRBV28 14 TRBJ2-3 many
TGTGCCTTGAGTGTACAGAACATTCAGTACTTC CALSVQNIQYF . TRBV30 11 TRBJ2-4 .
TGTGCTAGTGGATCAGGGCTTACGAACTATGGCTACACCTTC CASGSGLTNYGYTF . TRBV12-5 14 TRBJ1-2 .
TGTGCCAGCAGTTTAACTAGCGGGAGGATCTACGAGCAGTACTTC CASSLTSGRIYEQYF TRBD2 TRBV28 15 TRBJ2-7 many
TGTGCCAGCAACGGCCTTGTACAGGGATTCGGGGAGCTGTTTTTT CASNGLVQGFGELFF . TRBV28 15 TRBJ2-2 many
TGTGCCAGCAGGAACGGGCCCCGGAATTCACCCCTCCACTTT CASRNGPRNSPLHF . TRBV7-8 14 TRBJ1-6 many
TGTGCCAGCAGCTTAGAAATCCGGTCTGGAAACACCATATATTTT CASSLEIRSGNTIYF . TRBV7-9 15 TRBJ1-3 many
TGTGCCAGCAGCCTAGGCCCCGGGACAACCTACGAGCAGTACTTC CASSLGPGTTYEQYF . TRBV7-2 15 TRBJ2-7 many
TGTGCCAGCAGCCAAGATCTGCCCCGACAGGGGGTTTCCTACGAGCAGTACTTC CASSQDLPRQGVSYEQYF TRBD1 TRBV4-2 18 TRBJ2-7 many
TGTGCCAGTAGTATGAACAGGGAAGAGACCCAGTACTTC CASSMNREETQYF . TRBV19 13 TRBJ2-5 .
TGTGCCAGCTCACCCGACGGCCCCCCGGACATTCAGTACTTC CASSPDGPPDIQYF . TRBV18 14 TRBJ2-4 few
TGTGCCATCGGGGTGGGTAGCGGGAGCTGGGGGTCCTACGAGCAGTACTTC CAIGVGSGSWGSYEQYF TRBD2 TRBV10-3 17 TRBJ2-7 many
TGTGCCAGCAGCTTGATTTATCCGGGAGAGACCCAGTACTTC CASSLIYPGETQYF . TRBV5-4 14 TRBJ2-5 many
TGTGCCAGCAGCCAGGGGCCGAGGTCCTACGAGCAGTACTTC CASSQGPRSYEQYF . TRBV3-1 14 TRBJ2-7 few
TGTGCCAGCAGCTCGCCCCTTACCAGGGTTCCCGGGGAGCTGTTTTTT CASSSPLTRVPGELFF . TRBV7-8 16 TRBJ2-2 many
TGCAGCGTTCATAACCGGGGTACCAACGTCCTGACTTTC CSVHNRGTNVLTF . TRBV29-1 13 TRBJ2-6 few
TGTGCCAGCAGTCGCACTAGCGGGGGAGATTCGTACAATGAGCAGTTCTTC CASSRTSGGDSYNEQFF TRBD2 TRBV12-3/TRBV12-4 17 TRBJ2-1 .
TGCAGTGCTAACCGACTGGGGGCAGTTGGGGCCAACGTCCTGACTTTC CSANRLGAVGANVLTF . TRBV20-1 16 TRBJ2-6 .
TGTGCCAGCAGCTGGGATCGGGGTGAGCAGTTCTTC CASSWDRGEQFF . TRBV7-9 12 TRBJ2-1 .
TGTGCCAGCAGCCAAGAGGGCGTCCGTCCTGGAAACACCATATATTTT CASSQEGVRPGNTIYF . TRBV3-1 16 TRBJ1-3 many
TGTGCCAGCAGCCCTAGGTGGTGGCAAGAGACCCAGTACTTC CASSPRWWQETQYF . TRBV14 14 TRBJ2-5 many
TGTGCCAGCAGCTCCTCAGATAATGAAAAACTGTTTTTT CASSSSDNEKLFF . TRBV7-9 13 TRBJ1-4 many
TGTGCCAGCAGCTTAAAACCCCCCTACGAGCAGTACTTC CASSLKPPYEQYF . TRBV11-1 13 TRBJ2-7 many
TGCGCCAGCAGCCAAGATGGGACAGGGGGTTTTCAGCCCCAGCATTTT CASSQDGTGGFQPQHF TRBD1 TRBV4-3 16 TRBJ1-5 many
TGCAGTGCCACAACGCCTAGGGTCGAGACCCAGTACTTC CSATTPRVETQYF . TRBV20-1 13 TRBJ2-5 .
TGTGCCAGCAGTTCACTAGCGACCAACACCGGGGAGCTGTTTTTT CASSSLATNTGELFF TRBD2 TRBV12-3/TRBV12-4 15 TRBJ2-2 many
TGTGCCAGCAGCAAAGGGGCGGGGATCTACTCCTACGAGCAGTACTTC CASSKGAGIYSYEQYF . TRBV21-1 16 TRBJ2-7 many
TGTGCCAGCTCCCGGGGTGGGAGTGAAAAACTGTTTTTT CASSRGGSEKLFF . TRBV18 13 TRBJ1-4 many
TGTGCCAGCAGCACGGAAACACGGGAGCAGTACTTC CASSTETREQYF . TRBV2 12 TRBJ2-7 .
TGTGCCAGCAGCTCGGGACAGCCCAGCTCCTACGAGCAGTACTTC CASSSGQPSSYEQYF . TRBV21-1 15 TRBJ2-7 many
TGTGCCATCAGTGAACCCGGGACCCCGTCCTACGAGCAGTACTTC CAISEPGTPSYEQYF . TRBV10-3 15 TRBJ2-7 .
TGTGCTAGTGGTTTGGGACTAGACACAGATACGCAGTATTTT CASGLGLDTDTQYF . TRBV12-5 14 TRBJ2-3 .
TGCAGTGCTAGGGGACAGGGTAATGAAAAACTGTTTTTT CSARGQGNEKLFF TRBD1 TRBV20-1 13 TRBJ1-4 many
TGCGCCAGCAGCCAAAGGTGGAGCACCGGGGAGCTGTTTTTT CASSQRWSTGELFF . TRBV4-3 14 TRBJ2-2 many
TGTGCCAGCAGCTTGGGCGCCGGCACAGATACGCAGTATTTT CASSLGAGTDTQYF . TRBV5-1 14 TRBJ2-3 many
TGTGCCACCAGTGAATCCGGACGGAACACCGGGGAGCTGTTTTTT CATSESGRNTGELFF . TRBV24-1 15 TRBJ2-2 many